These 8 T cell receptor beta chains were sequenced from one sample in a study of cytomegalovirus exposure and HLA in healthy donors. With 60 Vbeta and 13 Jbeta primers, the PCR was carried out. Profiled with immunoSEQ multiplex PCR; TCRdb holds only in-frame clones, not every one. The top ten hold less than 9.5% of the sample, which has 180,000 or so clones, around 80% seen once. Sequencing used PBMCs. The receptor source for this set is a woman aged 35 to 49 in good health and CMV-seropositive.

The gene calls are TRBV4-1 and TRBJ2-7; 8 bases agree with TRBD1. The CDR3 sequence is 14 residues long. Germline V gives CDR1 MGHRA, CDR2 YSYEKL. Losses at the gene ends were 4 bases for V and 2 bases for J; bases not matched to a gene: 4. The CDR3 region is CASSLVTGAYEQYF. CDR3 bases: TGCGCCAGCAGCCTAGTGACAGGGGCCTACGAGCAGTACTTC.

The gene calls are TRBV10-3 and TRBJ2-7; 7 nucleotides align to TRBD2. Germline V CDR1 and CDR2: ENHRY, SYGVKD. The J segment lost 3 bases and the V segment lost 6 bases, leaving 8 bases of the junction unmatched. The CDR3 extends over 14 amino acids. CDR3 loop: CAISSRGVGYEQYF. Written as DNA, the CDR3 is TGTGCCATCAGCTCTCGGGGGGTAGGCTACGAGCAGTACTTC.

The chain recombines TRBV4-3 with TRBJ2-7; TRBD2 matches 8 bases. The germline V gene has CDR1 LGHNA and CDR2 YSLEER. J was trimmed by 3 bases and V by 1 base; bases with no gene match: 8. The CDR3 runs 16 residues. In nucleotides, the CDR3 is TGCGCCAGCAGCCAAGTCTCGGGAGGGCTCGTCTACGAGCAGTACTTC. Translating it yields CASSQVSGGLVYEQYF.

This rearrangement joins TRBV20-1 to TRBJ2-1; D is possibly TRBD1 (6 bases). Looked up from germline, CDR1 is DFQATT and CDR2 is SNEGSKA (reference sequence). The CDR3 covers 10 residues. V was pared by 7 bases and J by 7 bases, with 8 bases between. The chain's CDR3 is CSVRGNEQFF. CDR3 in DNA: TGCAGTGTCAGGGGAAATGAGCAGTTCTTC.

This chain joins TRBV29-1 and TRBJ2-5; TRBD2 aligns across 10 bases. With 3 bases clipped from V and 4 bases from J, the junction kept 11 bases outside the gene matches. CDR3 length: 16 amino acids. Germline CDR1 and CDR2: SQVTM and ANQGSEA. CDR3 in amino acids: CSVDPYSSGRAETQYF. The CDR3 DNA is TGCAGCGTTGACCCCTATTCGAGCGGGAGGGCAGAGACCCAGTACTTC.

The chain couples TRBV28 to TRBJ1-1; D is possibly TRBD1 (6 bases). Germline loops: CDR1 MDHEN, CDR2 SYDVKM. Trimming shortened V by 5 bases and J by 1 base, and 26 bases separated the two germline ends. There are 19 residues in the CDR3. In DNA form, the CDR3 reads TGTGCCAGCAGTCTGAGTTACAGGGTAAAAAGAGAGTGGAACACTGAAGCTTTCTTT. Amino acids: CASSLSYRVKREWNTEAFF.

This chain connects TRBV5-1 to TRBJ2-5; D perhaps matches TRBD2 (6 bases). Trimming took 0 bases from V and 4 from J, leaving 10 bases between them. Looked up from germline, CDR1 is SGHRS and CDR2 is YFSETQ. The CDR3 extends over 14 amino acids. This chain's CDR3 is CASSLGLATETQYF. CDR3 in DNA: TGCGCCAGCAGCTTGGGTCTAGCGACAGAGACCCAGTACTTC. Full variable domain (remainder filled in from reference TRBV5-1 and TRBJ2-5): KAGVTQTPRYLIKTRGQQVTLSCSPISGHRSVSWYQQTPGQGLQFLFEYFSETQRNKGNFPGRFSGRQFSNSRSEMNVSTLELGDSALYLCASSLGLATETQYFGPGTRLLVL.

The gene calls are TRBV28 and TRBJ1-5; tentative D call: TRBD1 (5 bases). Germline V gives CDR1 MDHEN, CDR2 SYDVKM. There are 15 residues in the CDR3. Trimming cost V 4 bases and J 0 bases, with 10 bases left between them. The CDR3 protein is CASSWDFYSNQPQHF. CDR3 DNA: TGTGCCAGCAGTTGGGACTTTTATAGCAATCAGCCCCAGCATTTT.